Listed below are T cell receptor beta chains from one sample, sequenced in a study of spatial heterogeneity in lung cancer. TCRdb reprocessed the 5' RACE reads via MiXCR and lists one record per CDR3 protein. Of 5,000 to 6,000 distinct CDR3 sequences listed, 8.4% are singletons. The source material was lung tumor tissue, sampled at surgery. Receptor source: a female donor with early-stage non-small cell lung cancer. Both conserved end residues are part of each CDR3. The D gene is left open where the match is weak. Clone size is stated in some rows and not others, as once, few, many or a class when expanded.

v_gene	d_gene	j_gene	abundance	CDR3aa	CDR3nt
TRBV2	-	TRBJ2-5	many	CASSAQETQYF	TGTGCCAGCAGCGCACAAGAGACCCAGTACTTC
TRBV13	-	TRBJ1-3	many	CASGLTSGNTIYF	TGTGCCAGCGGGTTGACTTCTGGAAACACCATATATTTT
TRBV10-2	-	TRBJ2-3	medium-sized	CASSDVNKNTQYF	TGCGCCAGCAGTGACGTCAATAAGAATACGCAGTATTTT
TRBV20-1	TRBD2	TRBJ2-3	many	CSALTSGGTDTQYF	TGCAGCGCCCTCACTAGCGGAGGCACCGATACGCAGTATTTT
TRBV12-3/TRBV12-4	-	TRBJ1-5	many	CASSSYRDQPQHF	TGTGCCAGCAGTTCATACAGGGATCAGCCCCAGCATTTT
TRBV19	-	TRBJ1-2	many	CASSPPQGSSGYTF	TGTGCCAGTAGCCCCCCACAGGGATCGAGCGGCTACACCTTC
TRBV7-2	TRBD2	TRBJ2-1	-	CASSGLGAPNNEQFF	TGTGCCAGCAGCGGACTAGGCGCCCCAAACAATGAGCAGTTCTTC
TRBV11-1	TRBD1	TRBJ1-2	medium-sized	CASSSLIPGQGSGYTF	TGTGCCAGCAGCTCGTTGATACCTGGACAGGGAAGTGGCTACACCTTC
TRBV13	TRBD2	TRBJ2-5	many	CASSGELAGQETQYF	TGTGCCAGCAGCGGTGAATTAGCGGGGCAAGAGACCCAGTACTTC
TRBV7-9	-	TRBJ1-2	medium-sized	CASSPGQSGVGVIYGYTF	TGTGCCAGCAGCCCTGGACAGTCTGGCGTAGGGGTCATCTATGGCTACACCTTC
TRBV7-9	-	TRBJ1-4	-	CASSSTRTESIEKLFF	TGTGCCAGCAGCTCCACCCGGACGGAGTCCATCGAAAAACTGTTTTTT
TRBV20-1	-	TRBJ2-1	many	CSASPLAGNEQFF	TGCAGTGCCAGCCCTTTGGCTGGCAATGAGCAGTTCTTC
TRBV7-8	TRBD2	TRBJ2-5	many	CASSFGTKETQYF	TGTGCCAGCAGCTTCGGGACTAAAGAGACCCAGTACTTC
TRBV12-3/TRBV12-4	TRBD1	TRBJ2-1	medium-sized	CASSLPGTGVNNEQFF	TGTGCCAGCAGTTTGCCCGGGACAGGGGTTAACAATGAGCAGTTCTTC
TRBV5-1	-	TRBJ2-1	many	CASRDSYNEQFF	TGCGCCAGCAGGGACAGTTACAATGAGCAGTTCTTC
TRBV28	TRBD1	TRBJ1-5	medium-sized	CASRSGTGGWQPQHF	TGTGCCAGCAGGTCCGGGACAGGGGGCTGGCAGCCCCAGCATTTT
TRBV6-1	-	TRBJ1-5	many	CASSEGAGVGGQPQHF	TGTGCCAGCAGTGAAGGGGCAGGGGTAGGAGGTCAGCCCCAGCATTTT
TRBV7-9	TRBD2	TRBJ2-1	many	CASSLAGGRNEQFF	TGTGCCAGCAGCTTAGCGGGAGGGCGTAATGAGCAGTTCTTC
TRBV29-1	TRBD2	TRBJ2-1	many	CSVELLAGLDEQFF	TGCAGCGTGGAGCTACTAGCGGGGTTGGATGAGCAGTTCTTC
TRBV28	TRBD2	TRBJ2-3	-	CASRVSGRIDTQYF	TGTGCCAGCAGGGTTAGCGGGAGAATAGATACGCAGTATTTT
TRBV20-1	-	TRBJ2-3	many	CSAGRTGSDTQYF	TGCAGTGCCGGACGTACAGGGTCAGATACGCAGTATTTT
TRBV5-1	-	TRBJ2-2	many	CASSRDRNTGELFF	TGCGCCAGCAGTCGTGACAGGAACACCGGGGAGCTGTTTTTT
TRBV3-1	-	TRBJ1-1	many	CASSHGLRTALNTEAFF	TGTGCCAGCAGCCACGGACTTAGGACAGCCTTGAACACTGAAGCTTTCTTT
TRBV18	-	TRBJ2-6	medium-sized	CASSPPGTPQFAGANVLTF	TGTGCCAGCTCACCACCGGGGACACCTCAATTTGCTGGGGCCAACGTCCTGACTTTC
TRBV7-6	TRBD2	TRBJ2-2	many	CASSPLAGANTGELFF	TGTGCCAGCAGCCCGCTAGCGGGGGCGAACACCGGGGAGCTGTTTTTT
TRBV14	-	TRBJ1-1	medium-sized	CASSQSFRGMSTEAFF	TGTGCCAGCAGCCAATCATTTAGAGGGATGAGCACTGAAGCTTTCTTT
TRBV5-6	TRBD2	TRBJ2-1	many	CASSRSGGSHNEQFF	TGTGCCAGCAGTCGCAGCGGGGGGTCACACAATGAGCAGTTCTTC
TRBV27	-	TRBJ2-6	many	CASSFQFSGANVLTF	TGTGCCAGCAGTTTTCAGTTTTCTGGGGCCAACGTCCTGACTTTC
TRBV20-1	-	TRBJ2-3	medium-sized	CSARADSTDTQYF	TGCAGTGCTAGAGCTGATAGCACAGATACGCAGTATTTT
TRBV24-1	-	TRBJ2-3	medium-sized	CATSDQKGTRRDTQYF	TGTGCCACCAGTGACCAGAAAGGGACGAGGAGAGATACGCAGTATTTT
TRBV7-9	TRBD1	TRBJ2-7	many	CASSHGTGTYEQYF	TGTGCCAGCAGCCACGGGACAGGGACCTACGAGCAGTACTTC
TRBV28	TRBD1	TRBJ1-2	many	CASSFSTGTGGYTF	TGTGCCAGCAGTTTTTCGACAGGGACCGGTGGCTACACCTTC
TRBV5-5	TRBD2	TRBJ2-5	-	CASSLFTSGGKGETQYF	TGTGCCAGCAGCTTGTTTACTAGCGGGGGGAAAGGAGAGACCCAGTACTTC
TRBV20-1	-	TRBJ1-2	medium-sized	CSARAFPRGDGYTF	TGCAGTGCTAGAGCTTTCCCCAGGGGAGATGGCTACACCTTC
TRBV5-6	-	TRBJ1-2	many	CASSLGARADYGYTF	TGTGCCAGCAGCCTAGGGGCGCGAGCGGACTATGGCTACACCTTC
TRBV11-1	-	TRBJ2-5	medium-sized	CASSPRHMKATQYF	TGTGCCAGCAGCCCCAGACACATGAAGGCGACCCAGTACTTC
TRBV3-1	-	TRBJ1-2	many	CASSQEGGGRIYGYTF	TGTGCCAGCAGCCAAGAAGGCGGGGGCAGAATCTATGGCTACACCTTC
TRBV7-9	-	TRBJ1-4	many	CASSFPGLSGEKLFF	TGTGCCAGCAGCTTTCCGGGTTTGTCGGGTGAAAAACTGTTTTTT
TRBV20-1	TRBD2	TRBJ2-3	medium-sized	CSASLSGGVTDTQYF	TGCAGTGCCAGCCTTAGCGGGGGGGTCACAGATACGCAGTATTTT
TRBV12-5	-	TRBJ1-2	many	CASGPSGVQTF	TGTGCTAGTGGTCCATCAGGGGTCCAGACCTTC